This is a list of T cell receptor beta chains from one sample in a study of STAT5B mutations in CD4+ large granular lymphocyte leukemia. Sequencing used immunoSEQ multiplex PCR; TCRdb keeps in-frame clones, though not all of them. The data contain roughly 40,000 clones, roughly 79% of them singletons. Sequences were obtained from CD4+ T cells from blood buffy coats. The receptors originated from a human donor in good health. Each CDR3 is given without its conserved first and last residue. Each record gives: V gene, J gene, clone size, D gene, CDR3 protein. A D gene is named only where the DNA matches it firmly. Rows give clone size only sometimes, using once, few, many, or a class for an expanded clone.

v_gene: TRBV5-1; j_gene: TRBJ2-7; abundance: .; d_gene: .; CDR3aa: ASRLEGQGRSYEQY
v_gene: TRBV18; j_gene: TRBJ1-2; abundance: .; d_gene: .; CDR3aa: ASSPPNILGYT
v_gene: TRBV4-3; j_gene: TRBJ2-5; abundance: .; d_gene: .; CDR3aa: ASSPTGMQETQY
v_gene: TRBV29-1; j_gene: TRBJ2-7; abundance: few; d_gene: .; CDR3aa: SVEEGGYHSYEQY
v_gene: TRBV11-2; j_gene: TRBJ2-1; abundance: .; d_gene: .; CDR3aa: ASSPRSGPTYNEQF
v_gene: TRBV6-6; j_gene: TRBJ1-2; abundance: few; d_gene: .; CDR3aa: ASSPLGRGHGYT
v_gene: TRBV2; j_gene: TRBJ1-6; abundance: few; d_gene: TRBD1; CDR3aa: ASSEGQGSSPLH
v_gene: TRBV5-1; j_gene: TRBJ2-1; abundance: .; d_gene: .; CDR3aa: ASSSASRAAAGEQF
v_gene: TRBV6-6; j_gene: TRBJ2-2; abundance: .; d_gene: .; CDR3aa: ASSYGAGELF
v_gene: TRBV27; j_gene: TRBJ2-7; abundance: few; d_gene: .; CDR3aa: ASSLSRGAYEQY
v_gene: TRBV5-6; j_gene: TRBJ1-2; abundance: .; d_gene: .; CDR3aa: ASSPRISGYYGYT
v_gene: TRBV6-1; j_gene: TRBJ1-3; abundance: once; d_gene: .; CDR3aa: ASSDENSGNTIY
v_gene: TRBV28; j_gene: TRBJ2-1; abundance: .; d_gene: TRBD2; CDR3aa: ASNRGDLLGEQF
v_gene: TRBV5-1; j_gene: TRBJ1-4; abundance: .; d_gene: .; CDR3aa: ATRRDNEKLF
v_gene: TRBV6-1; j_gene: TRBJ1-5; abundance: .; d_gene: TRBD1; CDR3aa: ASTAGQGSNQPQH
v_gene: TRBV18; j_gene: TRBJ2-3; abundance: .; d_gene: .; CDR3aa: ASSPDGWIDTQY
v_gene: TRBV30; j_gene: TRBJ1-5; abundance: few; d_gene: .; CDR3aa: AWSVGGHQPQH
v_gene: TRBV5-4; j_gene: TRBJ2-5; abundance: .; d_gene: .; CDR3aa: ASSSIQETQY
v_gene: TRBV7-6; j_gene: TRBJ2-1; abundance: .; d_gene: TRBD1; CDR3aa: ASSLRQGPLSYNEQF
v_gene: TRBV7-2; j_gene: TRBJ1-5; abundance: once; d_gene: TRBD1; CDR3aa: ASSTGTGFNQPQH
v_gene: TRBV15; j_gene: TRBJ1-1; abundance: .; d_gene: .; CDR3aa: ATSGTRAEAF
v_gene: TRBV18; j_gene: TRBJ1-5; abundance: .; d_gene: TRBD1; CDR3aa: ASSPGQGAPQPQH
v_gene: TRBV5-4; j_gene: TRBJ1-2; abundance: .; d_gene: .; CDR3aa: ASSLSQGIYYGYT
v_gene: TRBV6-1; j_gene: TRBJ1-1; abundance: .; d_gene: .; CDR3aa: ASTGGGARDTEAF
v_gene: TRBV5-1; j_gene: TRBJ2-5; abundance: .; d_gene: .; CDR3aa: ASSGRGGETQY
v_gene: TRBV6-4; j_gene: TRBJ2-5; abundance: once; d_gene: .; CDR3aa: ASSDSRVGETQY
v_gene: TRBV7-2; j_gene: TRBJ2-5; abundance: once; d_gene: .; CDR3aa: ASSLNLALGETQY
v_gene: TRBV20-1; j_gene: TRBJ2-3; abundance: once; d_gene: .; CDR3aa: SAFVPDTQY
v_gene: TRBV5-5; j_gene: TRBJ2-3; abundance: once; d_gene: .; CDR3aa: ASRSHQGGDTQY
v_gene: TRBV19; j_gene: TRBJ2-7; abundance: few; d_gene: .; CDR3aa: ASSGTGRYEQY
v_gene: TRBV28; j_gene: TRBJ2-7; abundance: .; d_gene: .; CDR3aa: ASSPTLRYEQY
v_gene: TRBV4-2; j_gene: TRBJ2-3; abundance: .; d_gene: TRBD2; CDR3aa: ASSQEVRVSSSGITDTQY
v_gene: TRBV4-1; j_gene: TRBJ1-2; abundance: few; d_gene: .; CDR3aa: ASSQGRTYGYT
v_gene: TRBV5-1; j_gene: TRBJ2-1; abundance: .; d_gene: .; CDR3aa: ASRLAFGGNEQF
v_gene: TRBV5-1; j_gene: TRBJ2-1; abundance: few; d_gene: TRBD2; CDR3aa: ASSRSGTSGNNEQF
v_gene: TRBV27; j_gene: TRBJ2-2; abundance: .; d_gene: .; CDR3aa: ASSLKAGHGELF
v_gene: TRBV9; j_gene: TRBJ1-4; abundance: .; d_gene: TRBD1; CDR3aa: ASTRTGGSTEKLF
v_gene: TRBV18; j_gene: TRBJ2-2; abundance: few; d_gene: TRBD2; CDR3aa: ASSPLAENTGELF
v_gene: TRBV14; j_gene: TRBJ1-3; abundance: .; d_gene: .; CDR3aa: ASSQGVGPGNTIY
v_gene: TRBV29-1; j_gene: TRBJ1-5; abundance: .; d_gene: TRBD1; CDR3aa: SASGGYSNQPQH
v_gene: TRBV29-1; j_gene: TRBJ2-3; abundance: .; d_gene: .; CDR3aa: SGFGPFTDTQY
v_gene: TRBV10-3; j_gene: TRBJ2-1; abundance: once; d_gene: TRBD2; CDR3aa: AIGGGGYNEQF
v_gene: TRBV10-3; j_gene: TRBJ1-6; abundance: few; d_gene: .; CDR3aa: AISESVGGQPLH
v_gene: TRBV10-3; j_gene: TRBJ2-5; abundance: .; d_gene: .; CDR3aa: AISDSLTIGGQETQY
v_gene: TRBV5-1; j_gene: TRBJ2-3; abundance: .; d_gene: TRBD2; CDR3aa: ASSFGGGNTDTQY
v_gene: TRBV19; j_gene: TRBJ1-2; abundance: .; d_gene: TRBD1; CDR3aa: ASTGGTGFGYT
v_gene: TRBV21-1; j_gene: TRBJ2-3; abundance: .; d_gene: .; CDR3aa: ASSKARSREERGRDTQY
v_gene: TRBV6-6; j_gene: TRBJ2-3; abundance: .; d_gene: TRBD2; CDR3aa: ASSPRGARTDTQY
v_gene: TRBV5-6; j_gene: TRBJ1-2; abundance: once; d_gene: .; CDR3aa: ASSPPRDDGYT
v_gene: TRBV19; j_gene: TRBJ1-1; abundance: .; d_gene: .; CDR3aa: ASSIGGLVNTEAF
v_gene: TRBV28; j_gene: TRBJ1-1; abundance: .; d_gene: .; CDR3aa: ASSFSGSTPEAF
v_gene: TRBV4-2; j_gene: TRBJ1-3; abundance: .; d_gene: TRBD1; CDR3aa: ASSQDTTSGQGPLRIY
v_gene: TRBV4-2; j_gene: TRBJ2-1; abundance: few; d_gene: TRBD2; CDR3aa: ASSPSSGGHSYNEQF
v_gene: TRBV6-1; j_gene: TRBJ1-1; abundance: .; d_gene: .; CDR3aa: AIRNRGNTEAF
v_gene: TRBV6-5; j_gene: TRBJ2-5; abundance: .; d_gene: .; CDR3aa: ASSYSRGSQETQY
v_gene: TRBV10-3; j_gene: TRBJ2-5; abundance: .; d_gene: .; CDR3aa: AISPGGSQETQY
v_gene: TRBV18; j_gene: TRBJ2-7; abundance: .; d_gene: .; CDR3aa: ASSPGSTSYEQY